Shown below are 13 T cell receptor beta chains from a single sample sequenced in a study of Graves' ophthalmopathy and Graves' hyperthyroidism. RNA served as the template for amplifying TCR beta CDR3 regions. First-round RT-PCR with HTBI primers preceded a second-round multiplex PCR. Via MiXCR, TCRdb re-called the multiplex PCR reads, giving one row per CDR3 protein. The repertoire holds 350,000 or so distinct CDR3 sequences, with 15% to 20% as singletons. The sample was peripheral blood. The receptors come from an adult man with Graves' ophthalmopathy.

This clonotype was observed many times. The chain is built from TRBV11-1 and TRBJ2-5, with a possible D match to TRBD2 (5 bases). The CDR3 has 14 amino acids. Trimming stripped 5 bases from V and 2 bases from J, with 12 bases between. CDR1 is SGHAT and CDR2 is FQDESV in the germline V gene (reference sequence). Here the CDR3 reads CASSTSGSQETQYF. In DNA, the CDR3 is TGTGCCAGCAGCACGTCGGGATCGCAAGAGACCCAGTACTTC.

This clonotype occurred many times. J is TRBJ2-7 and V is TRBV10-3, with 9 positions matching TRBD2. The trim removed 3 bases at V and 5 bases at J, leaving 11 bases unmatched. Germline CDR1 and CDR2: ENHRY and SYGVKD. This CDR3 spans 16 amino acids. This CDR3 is CAISDPIAGVSDEQYF. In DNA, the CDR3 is TGTGCCATCAGTGACCCTATAGCGGGAGTGAGCGACGAGCAGTACTTC.

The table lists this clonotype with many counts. CDR3 protein: CASSPYREKETQYF. In nucleotides, the CDR3 is TGTGCCAGCAGCCCCTACCGGGAAAAAGAGACCCAGTACTTC. V usage is TRBV6-2 or TRBV6-3 and J usage is TRBJ2-5, with a tentative D call TRBD2 (5 bases). The CDR3 spans 14 residues. V was clipped by 6 bases and J by 3 bases, with 14 bases between them. Germline V gene sequence: CDR1 MNHEY, CDR2 SVGEGT.

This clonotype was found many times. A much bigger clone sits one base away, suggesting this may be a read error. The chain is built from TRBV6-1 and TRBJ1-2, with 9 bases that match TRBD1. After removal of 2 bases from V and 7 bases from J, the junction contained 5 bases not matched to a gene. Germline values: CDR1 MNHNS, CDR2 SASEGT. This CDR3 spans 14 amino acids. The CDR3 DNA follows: TGTGCCAGCAGTGAAACAGGGGGCTACCTTGGCTACACCTTC. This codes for CASSETGGYLGYTF.

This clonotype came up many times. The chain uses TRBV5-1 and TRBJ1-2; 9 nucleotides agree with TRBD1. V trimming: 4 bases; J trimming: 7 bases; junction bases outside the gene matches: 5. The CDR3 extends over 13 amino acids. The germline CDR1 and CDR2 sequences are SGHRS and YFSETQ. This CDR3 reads CASSAGQGLGYTF. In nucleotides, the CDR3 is TGCGCCAGCAGCGCCGGACAGGGGCTTGGCTACACCTTC.

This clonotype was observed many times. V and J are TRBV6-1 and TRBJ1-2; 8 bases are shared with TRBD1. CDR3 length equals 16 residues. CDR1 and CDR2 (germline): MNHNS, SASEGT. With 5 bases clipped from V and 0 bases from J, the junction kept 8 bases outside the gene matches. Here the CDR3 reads CASSHGTGGANYGYTF. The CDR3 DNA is TGTGCCAGCAGTCATGGGACAGGCGGAGCTAACTATGGCTACACCTTC.

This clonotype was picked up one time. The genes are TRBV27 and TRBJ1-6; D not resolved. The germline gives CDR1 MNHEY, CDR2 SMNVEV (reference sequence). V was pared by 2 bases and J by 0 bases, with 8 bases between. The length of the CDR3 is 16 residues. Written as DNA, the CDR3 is TGTGCCAGCAGTTTAGTAGCTAGCTCCTATAATTCACCCCTCCACTTT. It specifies CASSLVASSYNSPLHF.

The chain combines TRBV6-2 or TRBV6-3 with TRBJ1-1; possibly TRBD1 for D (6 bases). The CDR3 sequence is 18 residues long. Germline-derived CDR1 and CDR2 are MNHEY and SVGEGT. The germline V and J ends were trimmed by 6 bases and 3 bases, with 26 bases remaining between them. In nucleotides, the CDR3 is TGTGCCAGCAGCCTAGGGCGGGGGGCTGCCCGTGTGGACACTGAAGCTTTCTTT. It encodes CASSLGRGAARVDTEAFF.

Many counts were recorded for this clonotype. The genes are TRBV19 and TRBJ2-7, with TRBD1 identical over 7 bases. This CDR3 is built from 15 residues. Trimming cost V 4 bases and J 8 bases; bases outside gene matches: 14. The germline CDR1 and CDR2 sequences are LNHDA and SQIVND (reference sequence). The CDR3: CASSTQPRQGTQQYF. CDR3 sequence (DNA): TGTGCCAGTAGTACACAACCCAGACAGGGAACGCAGCAGTACTTC.

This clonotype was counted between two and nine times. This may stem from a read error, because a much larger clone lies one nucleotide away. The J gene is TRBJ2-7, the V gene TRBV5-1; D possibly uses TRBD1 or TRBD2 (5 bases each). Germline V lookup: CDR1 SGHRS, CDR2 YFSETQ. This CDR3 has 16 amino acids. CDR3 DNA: TGCGCCACCAGCTTTTTCATAGGACGGGACGCCTACGAGCAGTACTTC. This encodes CATSFFIGRDAYEQYF. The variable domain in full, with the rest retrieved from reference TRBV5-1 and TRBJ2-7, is KAGVTQTPRYLIKTRGQQVTLSCSPISGHRSVSWYQQTPGQGLQFLFEYFSETQRNKGNFPGRFSGRQFSNSRSEMNVSTLELGDSALYLCATSFFIGRDAYEQYFGPGTRLTVT.

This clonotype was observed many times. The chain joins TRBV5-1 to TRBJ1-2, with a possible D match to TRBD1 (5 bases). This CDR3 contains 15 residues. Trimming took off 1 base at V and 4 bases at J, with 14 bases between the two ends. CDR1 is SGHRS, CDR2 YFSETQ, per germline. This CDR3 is CASSLSLQGGYGYTF. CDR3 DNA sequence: TGCGCCAGCAGCTTGAGTCTCCAGGGAGGCTATGGCTACACCTTC.

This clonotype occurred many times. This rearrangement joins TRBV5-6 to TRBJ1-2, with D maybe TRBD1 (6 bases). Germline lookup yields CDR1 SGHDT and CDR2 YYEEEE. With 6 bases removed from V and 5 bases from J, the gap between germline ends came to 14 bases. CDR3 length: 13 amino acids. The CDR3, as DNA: TGTGCCAGCAACGGTCGGACAGATTATGGCTACACCTTC. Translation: CASNGRTDYGYTF.

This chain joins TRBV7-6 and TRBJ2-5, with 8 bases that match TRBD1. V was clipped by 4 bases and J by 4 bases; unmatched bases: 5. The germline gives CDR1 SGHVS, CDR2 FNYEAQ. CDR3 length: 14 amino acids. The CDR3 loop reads CASSWTGPGETQYF. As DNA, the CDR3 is TGTGCCAGCAGCTGGACAGGGCCGGGAGAGACCCAGTACTTC. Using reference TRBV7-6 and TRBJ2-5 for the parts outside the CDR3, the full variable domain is GAGVSQSPRYKVTKRGQDVALRCDPISGHVSLYWYRQALGQGPEFLTYFNYEAQQDKSGLPNDRFSAERPEGSISTLTIQRTEQRDSAMYRCASSWTGPGETQYFGPGTRLLVL.